These 20 T cell receptor beta chains came from one sample sequenced in a study of CD8+CD57+ T cells in acquired aplastic anemia. Profiling that covered TCR beta VDJ and CDR3 relied on genomic DNA as its template. TCRdb re-analysed the reads in MiXCR, keeping a single row per CDR3 protein. The sample has 270,000 or so distinct CDR3 sequences; roughly 82% are singletons. Patients who underwent sequencing had shown CD8+CD57+ cell expansion by flow cytometry. The material sequenced was sorted CD4+, CD8+, or CD8+CD57+ T cells (not recorded which) from PBMCs. These receptors came from a human donor with aplastic anemia.

The chain links TRBV7-6 to TRBJ1-1; TRBD1 is a possible D gene (6 bases). CDR1 and CDR2 from the germline V gene are SGHVS and FNYEAQ. Between the trimmed V and J ends, which lost 4 bases and 11 bases, there was a span of 23 bases. CDR3 length: 15 amino acids. CDR3 sequence reads: CASSSATGSEAFAFF. The CDR3 nucleotides read TGTGCCAGCAGCTCCGCTACAGGGAGTGAAGCTTTCGCTTTCTTT.

This sequence joins TRBV6-5 and TRBJ2-3; D remains unclear. This CDR3 comprises 11 residues. V was trimmed by 2 bases and J by 10 bases, leaving 7 bases between them. Germline CDR1 and CDR2: MNHEY and SVGAGI. The CDR3 loop is CASSYNGAQYF. CDR3 bases: TGTGCCAGCAGTTACAACGGAGCGCAGTATTTT.

This chain links TRBV2 with TRBJ1-2; possibly TRBD1 for D (6 bases). Germline V gene sequence: CDR1 SNHLY, CDR2 FYNNEI. This CDR3 spans 18 amino acids. Trimming stripped 2 bases from V and 3 bases from J, with 22 bases between. CDR3 DNA: TGTGCCAGCAGTGAACCTAACTCGGGGGCAGTACGGGACTATGGCTACACCTTC. Translation: CASSEPNSGAVRDYGYTF.

V is TRBV7-9 and J is TRBJ2-3; weak D call: TRBD2 (6 bases). Trimming stripped 8 bases from V and 10 bases from J, with 22 bases between. The CDR3 runs to 14 residues. CDR1 is SEHNR, CDR2 FQNEAQ, per germline (reference sequence). The CDR3 DNA reads as TGTGCCAGCTCAAGAGCGGGCAGTGCCGTTGCGCAGTATTTT. This translates into CASSRAGSAVAQYF.

J is TRBJ2-3 and V is TRBV2, with TRBD2 identical over 13 bases. Germline V gene data show CDR1 as SNHLY and CDR2 as FYNNEI. J lost 1 base, V lost 4 bases, and 5 bases had no gene match. The CDR3 length is 17 residues. In nucleotides, the CDR3 is TGTGCCAGCAGTGGGACAGGACTAGCGGGGGGCACAGATACGCAGTATTTT. This translates into CASSGTGLAGGTDTQYF.

V is TRBV5-4 and J is TRBJ1-5; D may be TRBD1 (5 bases). The CDR3 totals 17 residues. V was cut by 4 bases and J by 0 bases, with 17 bases left in between. The germline gives CDR1 SGHNT, CDR2 YYREEE (reference sequence). The CDR3 loop reads CASSQPGRGYSNQPQHF. CDR3 nucleotide sequence: TGTGCCAGCAGCCAGCCGGGACGCGGATATAGCAATCAGCCCCAGCATTTT.

With respect to this clonotype: Germline and junction disagree at one end, which may indicate a read error. The V and J genes are TRBV7-8 and TRBJ1-5; tentatively, D is TRBD1 (6 bases). The CDR3 covers 15 residues. The germline V gene has CDR1 SGHVS and CDR2 FQNEAQ. The CDR3 loop is CASSVGGGPNQHQHF. In DNA form, the CDR3 reads TGTGCCAGCAGCGTAGGGGGAGGTCCCAATCAGCACCAGCATTTT.

This clonotype appeared a single time. V and J are TRBV20-1 and TRBJ2-3; 12 bases map to TRBD1. Germline V gene data show CDR1 as DFQATT and CDR2 as SNEGSKA (reference sequence). CDR3 length equals 13 residues. The CDR3 loop is CCPGQGAADTQYF. The CDR3 DNA reads as TGCTGTCCGGGACAGGGGGCCGCAGATACGCAGTATTTT.

In its sample, this clonotype was seen many times. The chain carries TRBV7-9 and TRBJ1-1; perhaps TRBD1 as D (5 bases). Germline V gene sequence: CDR1 SEHNR, CDR2 FQNEAQ (reference sequence). The length of the CDR3 is 15 residues. Trimming left V 1 base short and J 14 bases short, with 23 bases between. CDR3 sequence reads: CASSLEGSYGANVFF. CDR3 coding DNA: TGTGCCAGCAGCTTAGAGGGTAGCTACGGGGCCAACGTCTTCTTT.

The chain has TRBV2 and TRBJ2-1, with 7 positions matching TRBD2. This CDR3 has 13 residues. The junction had 6 bases not matched to a gene; V was cut back by 3 bases and J by 10 bases. The germline gives CDR1 SNHLY, CDR2 FYNNEI. CDR3 in amino acids: CASSDGGREEQFF. The CDR3 nucleotides read TGTGCCAGCAGTGATGGGGGGAGGGAGGAGCAGTTCTTC.

The count of this clonotype is one. The chain is built from TRBV9 and TRBJ2-1; 8 bases are shared with TRBD2. The CDR3 is 16 amino acids. V lost 4 bases to trimming and J lost 8 bases; unmatched junction nucleotides: 14. Per the germline V gene, CDR1 is SGDLS and CDR2 is YYNGEE. CDR3 DNA sequence: TGTGCCAGCAGCCTCGGGGGTACGGGGGGGAGCGATGAGCAGTTCTTC. Encoded protein: CASSLGGTGGSDEQFF.

This clonotype turned up a few times. V usage is TRBV2 and J usage is TRBJ2-1; 10 nucleotides line up with TRBD2. The CDR3 covers 15 residues. Trimming at V came to 6 bases and at J to 4 bases, leaving 6 bases not matched to a gene. Germline V CDR1 and CDR2: SNHLY, FYNNEI. Here the CDR3 reads CASSPLAGAYNEQFF. CDR3 sequence (DNA): TGTGCCAGCAGCCCCCTAGCGGGAGCATACAATGAGCAGTTCTTC. Full variable domain (outside the CDR3, taken from reference TRBV2 and TRBJ2-1): EPEVTQTPSHQVTQMGQEVILRCVPISNHLYFYWYRQILGQKVEFLVSFYNNEISEKSEIFDDQFSVERPDGSNFTLKIRSTKLEDSAMYFCASSPLAGAYNEQFFGPGTRLTVL.

Only one count was recorded for this clonotype. No conserved phenylalanine or tryptophan is present at the end of the CDR3, so a read error is the likely explanation. The limits of the CDR3 on the DNA are not certain, so only TCRdb's listed CDR3 is given. The chain recombines TRBV7-2 with TRBJ1-6; the table's D call of TRBD1 was not tested on the DNA. CDR1 and CDR2 from the germline V gene are SGHTA and FQGNSA. The CDR3 region is 13 residues in length, termini included. CDR3 region: CASSWGQGSNFHY.

The chain carries TRBV7-9 and TRBJ2-5; 8 nucleotides match TRBD2. CDR1 SEHNR and CDR2 FQNEAQ come from the germline V gene (reference sequence). V lost 5 bases to trimming and J lost 8 bases; unmatched junction nucleotides: 13. The CDR3 totals 15 residues. This CDR3 is CASSLYRRRGDTQYF. Here the CDR3 DNA reads TGTGCCAGCAGCCTCTACAGAAGGCGGGGGGACACCCAGTACTTC.

The chain employs TRBV7-2 and TRBJ1-6; no definite D call. Germline V CDR1 and CDR2: SGHTA, FQGNSA. This CDR3 comprises 13 residues. V lost 3 bases, J lost 18 bases, and 18 bases lay in between. Here the CDR3 DNA reads TGTGCCAGCAGCTTTTCCGGGCCGTTGTACCACCACTTT. Translation gives CASSFSGPLYHHF.

The V gene is TRBV7-8, the J gene TRBJ2-7; no firm D call. The CDR3 spans 18 residues. Trimming took 2 bases from V and 1 from J, leaving 21 bases between them. Looked up from germline, CDR1 is SGHVS and CDR2 is FQNEAQ. CDR3 amino acids: CASSLQPDATAFSYEQYV. As DNA, the CDR3 is TGTGCCAGCAGCTTACAGCCAGACGCGACGGCCTTTTCCTACGAGCAGTACGTC.

Note on this clonotype: Sequence at one end of the junction differs from germline and may be a read error. The rearrangement links TRBV7-8 to TRBJ1-2; D ambiguous. Germline CDR1 SGHVS, CDR2 FQNEAQ. This CDR3 region has 14 residues. CDR3 loop: CASSLSGDPDTQYF. The DNA for the CDR3 is TGTGCCAGCAGCTTATCGGGCGACCCCGATACGCAGTATTTC.

V is TRBV9 and J is TRBJ2-1; 12 positions agree with TRBD2. Germline trimming cut 3 bases from V and 6 bases from J; bases unmatched to any gene: 7. This CDR3 is built from 16 residues. Germline lookup yields CDR1 SGDLS and CDR2 YYNGEE. The CDR3 DNA follows: TGTGCCAGCAGCGGCCGGACTAGCGGGATTCGCAATGAGCAGTTCTTC. Translated: CASSGRTSGIRNEQFF.

The chain joins TRBV6-4 to TRBJ2-7; 14 bases are shared with TRBD2. V was clipped by 4 bases and J by 0 bases; unmatched bases: 2. CDR3 length equals 16 residues. Germline CDR1 is MRHNA and CDR2 is SNTAGT. CDR3 in amino acids: CASSVGTSGSSYEQYV. DNA for the CDR3: TGTGCCAGCAGTGTCGGGACTAGCGGGAGCTCCTACGAGCAGTACGTC.

This clonotype was seen a handful of times. This chain connects TRBV25-1 to TRBJ2-1; 9 bases align to TRBD1. Germline CDR1 and CDR2: MGHDK and SYGVNS. The V gene end was trimmed by 1 base and the J gene end by 4 bases; junction bases not matched to a gene: 8. The CDR3 totals 17 residues. The CDR3 nucleotides read TGTGCCAGCAGTGAATGGCCGGGACAGGGATCGTACAATGAGCAGTTCTTC. Translating it yields CASSEWPGQGSYNEQFF.